Given below is one T cell receptor (beta chain) in context. The antigen remains unidentified. Researchers ran immunoSEQ v3.0 at survey level. The assay was immunoSEQ multiplex PCR, and TCRdb's table has in-frame clones only and misses some. In the table there are 15,000 to 20,000 clones, approximately 80% of which are singletons. The sample comes from a study of long-term antiretroviral therapy in people with HIV. Germline V gene lookup returns CDR1 MNHEY and CDR2 SMNVEV (reference sequence). V lost 6 bases, J lost 4 bases, and 19 bases lay in between. The CDR3 runs 15 residues. Study results and caveats: Specimens of blood were obtained during about 2003 to 2018, possibly under older ART regimens.

Sample: unsorted PBMCs, taken 0.3 years before starting antiretroviral therapy. The TCR sequence derives from a man aged 50 or older with HIV. The chain has TRBV27 and TRBJ2-7, with D perhaps matching TRBD1 (6 bases). CDR3 loop: CASRNLDGGIYEQYF. Written as DNA, the CDR3 is TGTGCCAGCAGGAACCTTGATGGGGGCATATACGAGCAGTACTTC.